Presented here are 31 T cell receptor beta chains from one specimen sequenced in a study of T cell clusters in autoimmune cytopenias. TRB rearrangements were amplified by touch-down multiplex PCR with mixed TRB-A/B primers. TCRdb re-called the multiplex PCR reads; every CDR3 protein appears as one record, without DNA. This sample's clone table lists roughly 7,500 distinct CDR3 sequences. Some 40,000 genome equivalents of blood DNA were amplified for TRB. Sequenced sample: peripheral blood. The receptors originated from a human donor with an autoimmune cytopenia or autoimmune hepatitis (not recorded which).

The V call is TRBV10-3, the J call TRBJ2-7; absent DNA, TCRdb's TRBD1 call cannot be checked. Germline V CDR1 and CDR2: ENHRY, SYGVKD. This CDR3 is built from 14 residues. The CDR3 is CAISGTPGSYEQYF.

This clonotype shows up as medium-sized by frequency. This chain links TRBV10-3 with TRBJ1-2. Germline V lookup: CDR1 ENHRY, CDR2 SYGVKD. The CDR3 spans 13 residues. The CDR3 is CAISEGQSYGYTF.

This clonotype is medium-sized by frequency. This chain links TRBV19 with TRBJ2-7; TCRdb outputs TRBD1, but without DNA this stays unchecked. CDR1 is LNHDA and CDR2 is SQIVND in the germline V gene (reference sequence). The CDR3 has 18 amino acids. The CDR3 protein is CASRAALRAGQRAYEQYF.

This clonotype is labeled medium-sized based on frequency. The chain has TRBV10-3 and TRBJ2-5; lacking DNA, the TRBD2 call made by TCRdb goes unchecked. From germline, CDR1 is ENHRY and CDR2 SYGVKD. This CDR3 spans 14 amino acids. CDR3: CAISELAEQETQYF.

The chain couples TRBV5-1 to TRBJ2-5. This CDR3 is 14 amino acids long. Germline V gene sequence: CDR1 SGHRS, CDR2 YFSETQ. CDR3 sequence reads: CASSLGLSVATQYF.

V gene TRBV24-1 combines with J gene TRBJ2-3; TCRdb's D call, TRBD1, is unchecked because there is no DNA. Germline CDR1 is KGHDR and CDR2 is SFDVKD. The CDR3 sequence is 15 residues long. CDR3 sequence reads: CATSDLKGGTDTQYF.

This clonotype shows up as medium-sized by frequency. The rearrangement links TRBV30 to TRBJ2-1; TCRdb picks TRBD1, but there is no DNA to check that call. This CDR3 region has 16 residues. The germline CDR1 and CDR2 sequences are GTSNPN and SVGIG (reference sequence). The CDR3 loop reads CAWTIRGGGRPGEQFF. Full variable domain (outside the CDR3, taken from reference TRBV30 and TRBJ2-1): SQTIHQWPATLVQPVGSPLSLECTVEGTSNPNLYWYRQAAGRGLQLLFYSVGIGQISSEVPQNLSASRPQDRQFILSSKKLLLSDSGFYLCAWTIRGGGRPGEQFFGPGTRLTVL.

By frequency, this clonotype registers medium-sized. The gene calls are TRBV15 and TRBJ1-2; TCRdb's assignment of TRBD1 cannot be checked, as there is no DNA. Germline V CDR1 and CDR2: LNHNV, YYDKDF (reference sequence). This CDR3 is 13 amino acids long. CDR3 protein: CATSDRAVYGYTF. Full variable domain (remainder filled in from reference TRBV15 and TRBJ1-2): DAMVIQNPRYQVTQFGKPVTLSCSQTLNHNVMYWYQQKSSQAPKLLFHYYDKDFNNEADTPDNFQSRRPNTSFCFLDIRSPGLGDTAMYLCATSDRAVYGYTFGSGTRLTVV.

The chain has TRBV7-2 and TRBJ2-1; the D gene TCRdb calls, TRBD2, cannot be checked with no DNA. Germline CDR1 and CDR2: SGHTA and FQGNSA. This CDR3 comprises 13 residues. The CDR3 loop reads CASSLGLAGTKFF.

The chain employs TRBV6-5 and TRBJ1-3; TCRdb lists TRBD1, though no DNA is available to test this call. The germline CDR1 and CDR2 sequences are MNHEY and SVGAGI. The CDR3 is 18 residues long. CDR3 in amino acids: CASSYSTPQGTSGNTIYF.

According to its frequency, this clonotype is medium-sized (0.01 to 0.1%). The rearrangement uses TRBV6-5 and TRBJ2-7; TCRdb's D call of TRBD1 is untestable without DNA. This CDR3 has 15 residues. Germline V gene sequence: CDR1 MNHEY, CDR2 SVGAGI. CDR3 region: CASSRSVDGTYEQYF.

Judged by frequency, this clonotype is medium-sized. V gene TRBV6-1 combines with J gene TRBJ1-6; TCRdb indicates TRBD1, and absent DNA this call remains unverified. The germline gives CDR1 MNHNS, CDR2 SASEGT. The CDR3 has 13 residues. The CDR3: CASRGAAHSPLHF.

This clonotype registers medium-sized (0.01 to 0.1%) by frequency. The V and J genes are TRBV7-6 and TRBJ2-5; TCRdb gives TRBD1 as the D gene, but with no DNA this cannot be confirmed. This CDR3 has 16 residues. The germline CDR1 and CDR2 sequences are SGHVS and FNYEAQ. Here the CDR3 reads CASSLRGGAKVETQYF.

The V and J genes are TRBV21-1 and TRBJ2-7; TCRdb names TRBD1, which stays unverified in the absence of DNA. TRBV21-1 is listed as a pseudogene. CDR3 length: 15 amino acids. CDR3 sequence reads: CASSKKGYGADEQYF.

This clonotype is labeled medium-sized (0.01 to 0.1%) based on frequency. This rearrangement joins TRBV29-1 to TRBJ2-7; checking the TCRdb D call of TRBD2 is not possible without DNA. The CDR3 runs 12 residues. Germline V CDR1 and CDR2: SQVTM, ANQGSEA. This chain's CDR3 is CSATAAGFEQYF.

The rearrangement links TRBV6-5 to TRBJ2-3; TCRdb outputs TRBD1, but without DNA this stays unchecked. This CDR3 region has 14 residues. Germline V gene data show CDR1 as MNHEY and CDR2 as SVGAGI. CDR3: CASSTGSPTDTQYF.

The J gene is TRBJ1-5, the V gene TRBV5-1; no DNA is available, so the TRBD1 call from TCRdb remains unchecked. The CDR3 spans 14 residues. Germline V gene lookup returns CDR1 SGHRS and CDR2 YFSETQ. The CDR3 loop reads CASSLGQLGQPQHF.

CDR3 amino acids: CASSLPRGGIYEQYF. The chain carries TRBV5-1 and TRBJ2-7; checking the TCRdb D call of TRBD2 is not possible without DNA. The CDR3 is 15 residues long. Germline V gives CDR1 SGHRS, CDR2 YFSETQ.

This clonotype ranks as large in terms of frequency. The chain recombines TRBV10-3 with TRBJ2-2; the TCRdb call, TRBD1, lacks DNA for checking. The germline V gene has CDR1 ENHRY and CDR2 SYGVKD. The CDR3 consists of 14 residues. CDR3 protein: CAITGTAHTGELFF.

Frequency places this clonotype as medium-sized. The rearrangement links TRBV6-6 to TRBJ2-3. Germline lookup yields CDR1 MNHNY and CDR2 SVGAGI (reference sequence). The CDR3 covers 16 residues. The CDR3 here is CASSYSVRDVTDTQYF.

Measured by frequency, this clonotype is medium-sized. The chain has TRBV5-4 and TRBJ2-3. This CDR3 contains 15 residues. Per the germline V gene, CDR1 is SGHNT and CDR2 is YYREEE (reference sequence). CDR3 sequence reads: CASSFQTNSKRTQYF.

The CDR3 reads CSAPGVGEQYF. This chain joins TRBV20-1 and TRBJ2-7; TCRdb calls TRBD1, which cannot be checked without DNA. The CDR3 is 11 residues long. Germline V gives CDR1 DFQATT, CDR2 SNEGSKA (reference sequence).

The rearrangement uses TRBV28 and TRBJ2-3. Germline-derived CDR1 and CDR2 are MDHEN and SYDVKM. The CDR3 is 11 residues long. This CDR3 is CASNQGGTQYF.

This clonotype is classed as medium-sized by frequency. J is TRBJ2-6 and V is TRBV18; without DNA, the TCRdb call of TRBD2 cannot be checked. Germline V gene sequence: CDR1 KGHSH, CDR2 LQKENI. CDR3 length: 17 residues. The CDR3 spells CASSPPGPLAGANVLTF. Using reference TRBV18 and TRBJ2-6 for the parts outside the CDR3, the full variable domain is NAGVMQNPRHLVRRRGQEARLRCSPMKGHSHVYWYRQLPEEGLKFMVYLQKENIIDESGMPKERFSAEFPKEGPSILRIQQVVRGDSAAYFCASSPPGPLAGANVLTFGAGSRLTVL.

This sequence joins TRBV6-2 or TRBV6-3 and TRBJ2-1; absent DNA, TCRdb's TRBD2 call cannot be checked. This CDR3 is built from 16 residues. Germline CDR1 and CDR2: MNHEY and SVGEGT. CDR3 sequence reads: CASRASGGPFYNEQFF.

The V and J genes are TRBV6-5 and TRBJ2-5; TCRdb outputs TRBD1, but without DNA this stays unchecked. The CDR3 runs 15 residues. Germline V gene data show CDR1 as MNHEY and CDR2 as SVGAGI. The CDR3 spells CASSRDRGLQETQYF.

This clonotype is medium-sized (0.01 to 0.1%) by frequency. The chain links TRBV18 to TRBJ1-1. Germline assignment: CDR1 KGHSH and CDR2 LQKENI. The CDR3 length is 14 residues. Here the CDR3 reads CASSPHPTGTEAFF.

This chain connects TRBV6-5 to TRBJ1-1; absent DNA, TCRdb's TRBD1 call cannot be checked. CDR1 is MNHEY and CDR2 is SVGAGI in the germline V gene. This CDR3 is built from 15 residues. The CDR3: CASMDRGLMNTEAFF.

The rearrangement joins TRBV6-5 to TRBJ2-3; TCRdb calls TRBD2, which cannot be checked without DNA. CDR1 and CDR2 from the germline V gene are MNHEY and SVGAGI. This CDR3 has 16 residues. The CDR3 region is CASSYVRIGGALTQYF.

By frequency, this clonotype is medium-sized (0.01 to 0.1%). CDR3: CATSVGLAGYNEQFF. The chain has TRBV15 and TRBJ2-1; TCRdb proposes TRBD2, but this gene call is untestable without DNA. Germline loops: CDR1 LNHNV, CDR2 YYDKDF (reference sequence). CDR3 length: 15 amino acids.

This chain links TRBV20-1 with TRBJ2-3; without DNA, the TCRdb call of TRBD2 cannot be checked. The CDR3 contains 15 residues. From germline, CDR1 is DFQATT and CDR2 SNEGSKA (reference sequence). The CDR3 is CSAKTSGGVTDTQYF.